Shown below are 27 T cell receptor beta chains from a single sample sequenced in a study of CXCR3-negative and CXCR3-positive naive CD8 T cells (dated by TCRdb to between 2018 and 2021). What the work shows at the level of the full study, not this receptor alone: TRB CDR3s from CXCR3-positive naive cells showed higher hydrophobicity (lower Kidera factor 4), lower energy, and higher strength and volume indices than CXCR3-negative naive cells.

Antigens for these TCRs are unknown. The listed sequencing device is NextSeq 550. The Human TCR Profiling Kit (MiLaboratory) was used to prepare UMI-labeled 5' RACE TRB cDNA libraries. Each CDR3 protein sequence appears as one entry after TCRdb reprocessed the reads, and no DNA is included. This sample's table has entries for roughly 55,000 distinct CDR3 sequences. Of the sample, around 0.5% is held by the ten largest clones. The sample comprised naive CXCR3+ CD8+ T cells from blood. This sample's cell subset or site label indicates: CD45RO-CCR7+CD27+CD95- naive CD8+ T cells expressing CXCR3 (TNR3+). The receptors stem from a human donor in good health. Some clones in this sample may be carry-over from other donors' samples.

CDR3 in amino acids: CSARSVLAGETGELFF. This chain links TRBV20-1 with TRBJ2-2; as DNA is missing, the TRBD2 call by TCRdb cannot be tested. This CDR3 contains 16 residues. Germline lookup yields CDR1 DFQATT and CDR2 SNEGSKA (reference sequence).

The CDR3 spells CASSAQGARGDEQFF. V is TRBV19 and J is TRBJ2-1; TCRdb returns TRBD1, unconfirmable since there is no DNA. The germline gives CDR1 LNHDA, CDR2 SQIVND (reference sequence). There are 15 residues in the CDR3.

The V call is TRBV21-1, the J call TRBJ2-2; TCRdb indicates TRBD2, and absent DNA this call remains unverified. TRBV21-1 is termed a pseudogene. This CDR3 has 17 residues. The CDR3 sequence is CASSMGSGGHNTGELFF.

The CDR3 is CATQSSGRQDRGQGNEQYF. The V call is TRBV7-3, the J call TRBJ2-7; TCRdb's D gene call, TRBD1, goes unchecked for lack of DNA. Germline V lookup: CDR1 SGHTA, CDR2 FQGTGA. This CDR3 is built from 19 residues. Supplemented by reference TRBV7-3 and TRBJ2-7, the full variable domain reads GAGVSQTPSNKVTEKGKYVELRCDPISGHTALYWYRQSLGQGPEFLIYFQGTGAADDSGLPNDRFFAVRPEGSVSTLKIQRTERGDSAVYLCATQSSGRQDRGQGNEQYFGPGTRLTVT.

The genes are TRBV2 and TRBJ1-1; TCRdb returns TRBD1, unconfirmable since there is no DNA. The germline V gene has CDR1 SNHLY and CDR2 FYNNEI. The CDR3 runs to 14 residues. The CDR3 reads CASRKPGAGTEAFF.

The rearrangement joins TRBV19 to TRBJ2-2; TCRdb's D call, TRBD1, is unchecked because there is no DNA. CDR3 size: 14 residues. Germline CDR1 reads LNHDA; CDR2 reads SQIVND (reference sequence). The CDR3 spells CASTGGMNTGELFF.

The chain recombines TRBV28 with TRBJ2-7; TCRdb calls TRBD1, which cannot be checked without DNA. Germline V gives CDR1 MDHEN, CDR2 SYDVKM. The CDR3 contains 14 residues. This chain's CDR3 is CASSSRDATYEQYF.

The chain carries TRBV4-3 and TRBJ2-7. The CDR3 contains 16 residues. Germline values: CDR1 LGHNA, CDR2 YSLEER. CDR3: CASSQDSIGDSYEQYF.

The V gene is TRBV12-3 or TRBV12-4, the J gene TRBJ2-5; the TCRdb D gene call, TRBD1, has no DNA to confirm it. CDR3 length: 14 residues. This CDR3 reads CASSHLGAQETQYF.

V gene TRBV29-1 combines with J gene TRBJ2-7; the D call from TCRdb, TRBD2, cannot be confirmed without DNA. CDR3 length: 14 residues. Per the germline V gene, CDR1 is SQVTM and CDR2 is ANQGSEA. The CDR3 loop reads CSVFAGGRTYEQYF.

This chain connects TRBV14 to TRBJ2-7; TCRdb lists TRBD1, though no DNA is available to test this call. This CDR3 spans 17 amino acids. The germline CDR1 and CDR2 sequences are SGHDN and FVKESK. The CDR3 loop is CASSHSGITGHTYEQYF.

The chain recombines TRBV7-9 with TRBJ2-1; the TCRdb call, TRBD2, lacks DNA for checking. This CDR3 contains 14 residues. Germline V gene sequence: CDR1 SEHNR, CDR2 FQNEAQ (reference sequence). The CDR3 region is CASSSVAGVNEQFF.

The V and J genes are TRBV5-6 and TRBJ2-3; checking the TCRdb D call of TRBD1 is not possible without DNA. This CDR3 contains 16 residues. Germline V gene data show CDR1 as SGHDT and CDR2 as YYEEEE. The CDR3 spells CASSLFVPAATDTQYF.

V usage is TRBV19 and J usage is TRBJ1-1; as DNA is missing, the TRBD1 call by TCRdb cannot be tested. This CDR3 has 14 amino acids. The germline V gene encodes CDR1 LNHDA and CDR2 SQIVND (reference sequence). CDR3 sequence: CASNVGGAITEAFF.

The chain uses TRBV15 and TRBJ2-3. CDR1 and CDR2 (germline): LNHNV, YYDKDF (reference sequence). This CDR3 has 12 amino acids. CDR3 residues: CATSIITDTQYF.

This chain links TRBV29-1 with TRBJ1-1. This CDR3 has 15 amino acids. In germline, CDR1 is SQVTM, CDR2 ANQGSEA. The CDR3 reads CSVVGQTAMNTEAFF.

The chain has TRBV9 and TRBJ1-3; TCRdb returns TRBD1, unconfirmable since there is no DNA. Germline assignment: CDR1 SGDLS and CDR2 YYNGEE. The CDR3 runs 13 residues. The CDR3 loop reads CASRGTSGNTIYF. The full variable domain, in which reference TRBV9 and TRBJ1-3 provide the parts outside the CDR3, is DSGVTQTPKHLITATGQRVTLRCSPRSGDLSVYWYQQSLDQGLQFLIQYYNGEERAKGNILERFSAQQFPDLHSELNLSSLELGDSALYFCASRGTSGNTIYFGEGSWLTVV.

This sequence joins TRBV12-3 or TRBV12-4 and TRBJ2-2; TCRdb's D gene call, TRBD1, goes unchecked for lack of DNA. This CDR3 spans 13 amino acids. CDR3 protein: CASSWTGSGELFF.

The chain links TRBV7-2 to TRBJ2-2; TCRdb outputs TRBD1, but without DNA this stays unchecked. The CDR3 contains 15 residues. Per germline, CDR1 SGHTA and CDR2 FQGNSA. CDR3: CASSQGTANTGELFF.

The chain employs TRBV7-6 and TRBJ2-5; the TCRdb D gene call, TRBD2, has no DNA to confirm it. The germline V gene has CDR1 SGHVS and CDR2 FNYEAQ. The length of the CDR3 is 13 residues. CDR3 sequence reads: CASSSPPWETQYF.

This rearrangement joins TRBV29-1 to TRBJ1-1. The CDR3 is 13 amino acids. The germline V gene has CDR1 SQVTM and CDR2 ANQGSEA. CDR3 amino acids: CSVRMTENTEAFF.

This chain connects TRBV4-3 to TRBJ2-7; TCRdb reports TRBD1, a call that lacks DNA to check it against. This CDR3 spans 15 amino acids. The germline V gene has CDR1 LGHNA and CDR2 YSLEER. The CDR3: CASSQGDRGSYEQYF.

This chain joins TRBV6-2 or TRBV6-3 and TRBJ2-2; TCRdb reports TRBD1, a call that lacks DNA to check it against. Germline lookup yields CDR1 MNHEY and CDR2 SVGEGT. The CDR3 runs to 16 residues. The CDR3 loop reads CASSHPRTGRDGELFF.

This sequence joins TRBV27 and TRBJ2-3; TCRdb lists TRBD1, though no DNA is available to test this call. Germline CDR1 MNHEY, CDR2 SMNVEV (reference sequence). The CDR3 length is 15 residues. The CDR3 here is CASSTGQGNTDTQYF.

This chain connects TRBV7-2 to TRBJ1-6. This CDR3 is 12 amino acids long. The germline V gene has CDR1 SGHTA and CDR2 FQGNSA. The CDR3 sequence: CASSPANSPLHF.

The rearrangement joins TRBV5-1 to TRBJ2-7; lacking DNA, the TRBD1 call made by TCRdb goes unchecked. This CDR3 has 15 amino acids. The germline V gene has CDR1 SGHRS and CDR2 YFSETQ. CDR3 amino acids: CASSLEGIDVYEQYF.

The chain employs TRBV5-4 and TRBJ2-5; as DNA is missing, the TRBD1 call by TCRdb cannot be tested. CDR3 length: 15 residues. Looked up from germline, CDR1 is SGHNT and CDR2 is YYREEE (reference sequence). The CDR3 reads CASSYDRGLEETQYF. The entire variable domain, with the rest obtained from reference TRBV5-4 and TRBJ2-5, is as follows: ETGVTQSPTHLIKTRGQQVTLRCSSQSGHNTVSWYQQALGQGPQFIFQYYREEENGRGNFPPRFSGLQFPNYSSELNVNALELDDSALYLCASSYDRGLEETQYFGPGTRLLVL.